The present T cell receptor beta chain was sequenced within a study of T cell responses to AZD1222 COVID-19 vaccine. The V end lost 6 bases, the J end lost 2 bases, and 32 bases lay between the germline ends. Germline V gives CDR1 LGHNT, CDR2 FRNRAP. CDR3 length: 20 residues. Findings and limits, study-wide: White British people made up most donors, females outnumbered males, and clonal diversity was possibly underestimated.

Produced via immunoSEQ multiplex PCR; TCRdb's table is partial and in-frame only. The table has 150,000 or so clones, about 87% seen once; the top ten hold 3% to 3.5%. As for this clone: Its target is not known.

The chain links TRBV12-5 to TRBJ2-7; D may be TRBD1 (5 bases). The specimen comprised peripheral blood, sampled on day 0 of AZD1222 vaccination. This clonotype was obtained from an adult in good health. The CDR3 region has the DNA TGTGCTAGTGGAAAATCAGGGTTGTCGCGAAACGGCCAATTAACCTACGAGCAGTACTTC. The encoded protein is CASGKSGLSRNGQLTYEQYF.